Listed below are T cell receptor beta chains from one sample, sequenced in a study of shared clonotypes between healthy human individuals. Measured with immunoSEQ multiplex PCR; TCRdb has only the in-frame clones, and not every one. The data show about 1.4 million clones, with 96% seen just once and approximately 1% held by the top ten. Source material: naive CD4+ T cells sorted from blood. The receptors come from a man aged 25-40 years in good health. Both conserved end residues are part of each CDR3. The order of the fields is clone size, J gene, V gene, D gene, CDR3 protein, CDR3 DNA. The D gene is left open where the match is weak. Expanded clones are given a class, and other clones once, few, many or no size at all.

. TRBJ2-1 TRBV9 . CASSVVVGFEQFF TGTGCCAGCAGCGTAGTCGTTGGCTTTGAGCAGTTCTTC
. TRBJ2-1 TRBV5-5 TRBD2 CASSSPGAGFYNEQFF TGTGCCAGCAGCTCCCCAGGAGCGGGGTTCTACAATGAGCAGTTCTTC
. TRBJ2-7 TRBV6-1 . CASSDFGSSSYEQYF TGTGCCAGCAGTGATTTTGGCAGCAGCTCCTACGAGCAGTACTTC
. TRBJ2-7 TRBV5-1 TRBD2 CASSLSLAEGEQYF TGCGCCAGCAGCTTGTCTCTAGCGGAGGGTGAGCAGTACTTC
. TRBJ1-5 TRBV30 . CALTKGSGIQPQHF TGTGCCCTGACAAAGGGCAGCGGGATACAGCCCCAGCATTTT
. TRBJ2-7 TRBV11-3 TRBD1 CASSLRGPYEQYF TGTGCCAGCAGCCTCAGGGGGCCTTACGAGCAGTACTTC
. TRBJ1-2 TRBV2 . CASRQDSGYGYTF TGTGCCAGCAGACAAGACAGTGGGTATGGCTACACCTTC
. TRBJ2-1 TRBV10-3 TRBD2 CAISTPQGQREVNIEQFF TGTGCCATCAGTACCCCGCAGGGTCAGCGGGAGGTAAACATTGAGCAGTTCTTC
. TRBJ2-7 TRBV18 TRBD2 CASSVGRAADEQYF TGTGCCAGCTCGGTGGGGAGGGCCGCCGACGAGCAGTACTTC
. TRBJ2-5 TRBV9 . CASSLGTGKETQYF TGTGCCAGCAGCTTAGGCACAGGGAAAGAGACCCAGTACTTC
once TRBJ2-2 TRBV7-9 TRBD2 CASSLGALAGNTGELFF TGTGCCAGCAGCTTAGGCGCACTAGCGGGGAACACCGGGGAGCTGTTTTTT
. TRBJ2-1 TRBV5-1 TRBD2 CASSLGLASYNEQFF TGCGCCAGCAGCTTGGGACTAGCTTCCTACAATGAGCAGTTCTTC
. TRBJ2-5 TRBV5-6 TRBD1 CASSWGQAETQYF TGTGCCAGCAGCTGGGGACAGGCGGAGACCCAGTACTTC
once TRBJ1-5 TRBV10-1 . CASSESFFSRTNHQPQHF TGCGCCAGCAGTGAGTCTTTTTTTAGTCGAACGAACCATCAGCCCCAGCATTTT
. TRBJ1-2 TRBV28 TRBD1 CASSLTGWYGYTF TGTGCCAGCAGTTTGACAGGGTGGTATGGCTACACCTTC
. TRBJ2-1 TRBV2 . CASSPGLSHNEQFF TGTGCCAGCAGCCCCGGACTATCCCACAATGAGCAGTTCTTC
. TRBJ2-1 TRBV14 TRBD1 CASSQVWDRGDSYNEQFF TGTGCCAGCAGCCAAGTTTGGGACAGGGGCGATTCCTACAATGAGCAGTTCTTC
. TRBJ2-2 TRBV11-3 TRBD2 CASSPFGQEGLAGTGELFF TGTGCCAGCAGCCCCTTCGGACAGGAGGGACTAGCGGGGACCGGGGAGCTGTTTTTT
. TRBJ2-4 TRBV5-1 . CASTGGADLYF TGCGCCAGCACGGGGGGCGCGGATCTGTACTTC
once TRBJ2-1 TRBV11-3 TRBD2 CASSLGRTSGSSYNEQFF TGTGCCAGCAGCTTAGGTAGGACTAGCGGGAGCTCCTACAATGAGCAGTTCTTC
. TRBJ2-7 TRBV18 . CASSPSNFISYEQYF TGTGCCAGCTCACCCAGTAACTTCATTTCCTACGAGCAGTACTTC
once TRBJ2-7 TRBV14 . CASSTGVGHIYEQYF TGTGCCAGCAGCACGGGGGTCGGACATATCTACGAGCAGTACTTC
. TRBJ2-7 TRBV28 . CASSLLSYEQYF TGTGCCAGCAGTTTGCTCTCCTACGAGCAGTACTTC
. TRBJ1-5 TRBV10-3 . CAISIGEGQPQHF TGTGCCATCAGTATCGGAGAGGGGCAGCCCCAGCATTTT
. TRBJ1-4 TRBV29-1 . CSVGRRNEKLFF TGCAGCGTGGGCAGAAGGAATGAAAAACTGTTTTTT
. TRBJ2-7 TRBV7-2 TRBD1 CASSLRTGESYEQYF TGTGCCAGCAGCTTGAGGACAGGGGAATCCTACGAGCAGTACTTC
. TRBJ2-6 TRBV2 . CASATSKGSGANVLTF TGTGCCAGCGCAACTTCTAAGGGATCTGGGGCCAACGTCCTGACTTTC
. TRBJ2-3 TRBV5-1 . CASSLEGSTDTQYF TGCGCCAGCAGCTTGGAAGGGAGTACAGATACGCAGTATTTT
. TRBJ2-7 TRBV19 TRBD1 CASSLTGGSYEQYF TGTGCCAGTAGCCTTACAGGGGGGTCCTACGAGCAGTACTTC
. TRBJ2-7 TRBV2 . CASSPPTLSEQYF TGTGCCAGCAGTCCCCCAACCCTTTCCGAGCAGTACTTC
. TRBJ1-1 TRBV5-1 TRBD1 CASSASGGAGTEAFF TGCGCCAGCAGCGCCTCAGGGGGCGCGGGCACTGAAGCTTTCTTT